This record looks at one TCR beta chain sequence and its context. The antigen is undetermined. This sample is part of a study of cytomegalovirus exposure and HLA in healthy donors. 13 Jbeta primers and 60 Vbeta primers were used for the PCR. TCRdb's table, derived via immunoSEQ multiplex PCR, lists solely in-frame clones and lacks some. Here the sample table reports 34,000 or so clones. The length of the CDR3 is 12 residues. Trimming at V came to 7 bases and at J to 3 bases, leaving 1 base not matched to a gene. The germline gives CDR1 MDHEN, CDR2 SYDVKM. Study findings and constraints: Per a later analysis, fewer than 20,000 TCR beta sequences showed association with HLA alleles at 0.05 false discovery rate.

Sequenced material: PBMCs. This sequence joins TRBV28 and TRBJ1-1, with 8 bases that match TRBD1. The receptor was isolated from a female donor in good health and CMV-seronegative. The CDR3 reads CASKTGDTEAFF. CDR3 nucleotide sequence: TGTGCCAGCAAGACAGGGGACACTGAAGCTTTCTTT.